The T cell receptor beta chain described here comes from a study of T-cell reconstitution after alpha-beta-depleted transplantation in children. This clonotype has only a few counts. Germline V lookup: CDR1 MGHDK, CDR2 SYGVNS. The CDR3 sequence is 17 residues long. V was cut by 3 bases and J by 3 bases, with 18 bases left in between. For TCRbeta, the library was prepared with unique molecular identifiers. One entry per CDR3 protein results from TCRdb running MiXCR on the PCR reads. Altogether just under 550,000 distinct CDR3 sequences are present, about 16% being singletons, with the ten largest covering roughly 3.3%.

This sequence originates from a human donor who donated a stem cell graft to a child with acute lymphoblastic leukemia. The J gene is TRBJ1-3, the V gene TRBV25-1; maybe TRBD1 (5 bases). The source material was PBMCs from the stem cell graft donor, sampled from the stem cell graft. As DNA, the CDR3 is TGTGCCAGCAGTGATCTGCAGACCGGGGGGTATGGAAACACCATATATTTT. The encoded protein is CASSDLQTGGYGNTIYF.